Following are 24 T cell receptor beta chains from one sample sequenced in a study of cytomegalovirus exposure and HLA in healthy donors. Use of 60 Vbeta and 13 Jbeta primers characterized the PCR. The method was immunoSEQ multiplex PCR; TCRdb's version includes in-frame clones alone and lacks a portion of them. Found here are approximately 71,000 clones; the top ten clones hold over 3%. Material: PBMCs. These receptor sequences come from a female donor in good health and CMV-seropositive.

The J gene is TRBJ1-1, the V gene TRBV18; 7 nucleotides agree with TRBD1. V was pared by 3 bases and J by 4 bases, with 11 bases of the junction left unmatched. CDR1 KGHSH and CDR2 LQKENI come from the germline V gene. CDR3 size: 16 residues. The DNA for the CDR3 is TGTGCCAGCTCACCTACTACTCCAGGGGGAGGCACTGAAGCTTTCTTT. It yields the protein CASSPTTPGGGTEAFF.

The rearrangement joins TRBV27 to TRBJ1-2, with a tentative D call TRBD1 (5 bases). Deletions cut 2 bases from V and 4 bases from J, with 8 bases between. Germline CDR1 is MNHEY and CDR2 is SMNVEV (reference sequence). The CDR3 is 13 residues long. The CDR3: CASSLGAGYGYTF. The CDR3 DNA reads TGTGCCAGCAGTTTAGGGGCCGGCTATGGCTACACCTTC.

The chain is built from TRBV30 and TRBJ2-7; 9 nucleotides agree with TRBD1. The germline V gene has CDR1 GTSNPN and CDR2 SVGIG (reference sequence). J gave up 2 bases and V 0 bases, and 11 bases lay outside the gene matches. CDR3 length equals 17 residues. As DNA, the CDR3 is TGTGCCTGGAGTGTACCGGATCCGGGACAGGGCACCTACGAGCAGTACTTC. Residues: CAWSVPDPGQGTYEQYF.

This sequence joins TRBV18 and TRBJ2-6; D gene ambiguous. V lost 3 bases, J lost 0 bases, and 6 bases lay in between. CDR1 and CDR2 (germline): KGHSH, LQKENI. CDR3 length: 15 amino acids. CDR3 bases: TGTGCCAGCTCACCCCCAGTCTCTGGGGCCAACGTCCTGACTTTC. Translated: CASSPPVSGANVLTF.

The rearrangement links TRBV13 to TRBJ1-1; tentatively, D is TRBD1 (5 bases). The CDR3 covers 16 residues. CDR1 is PRHDT, CDR2 FYEKMQ, per germline (reference sequence). V shed 5 bases and J shed 1 base, with 17 bases lying between them. CDR3 in amino acids: CASSPGTGGWNTEAFF. The CDR3 DNA sequence: TGTGCCAGCAGCCCAGGGACGGGAGGATGGAACACTGAAGCTTTCTTT.

The rearrangement joins TRBV28 to TRBJ2-3; 7 nucleotides line up with TRBD1. Germline V CDR1 and CDR2: MDHEN, SYDVKM. CDR3 length equals 15 residues. V lost 7 bases, J lost 3 bases, and 10 bases stayed unmatched. The DNA for the CDR3 is TGTGCCAGCACCCTCCCGACAGGGCCAACAGATACGCAGTATTTT. Its translation is CASTLPTGPTDTQYF.

This rearrangement joins TRBV5-8 to TRBJ1-5; D ambiguous. Germline assignment: CDR1 SGHTS and CDR2 YDEGEE. The V gene lost 0 bases and the J gene lost 9 bases, with 22 bases spanning the gap. This CDR3 is built from 17 residues. The chain's CDR3 is CASSLGDTAADLWPQHF. The CDR3 coding sequence is TGTGCCAGCAGCTTGGGAGATACGGCAGCGGACCTTTGGCCCCAGCATTTT.

The chain recombines TRBV5-1 with TRBJ1-4; possible D gene TRBD1, 6 bases. CDR1 is SGHRS and CDR2 is YFSETQ in the germline V gene. V was pared by 3 bases and J by 0 bases, with 12 bases between. The CDR3 sequence is 16 residues long. DNA of the CDR3: TGCGCCAGCAGCTCCAGGGGCCACGCAACTAATGAAAAACTGTTTTTT. Its protein product is CASSSRGHATNEKLFF.

V gene TRBV6-5 combines with J gene TRBJ2-3, with a possible D match to TRBD2 (7 bases). This CDR3 spans 16 amino acids. V was cut by 2 bases and J by 3 bases, with 15 bases left in between. CDR1 and CDR2 (germline): MNHEY, SVGAGI. The CDR3: CASSYGGGGGTDTQYF. In DNA, the CDR3 is TGTGCCAGCAGTTACGGGGGCGGGGGCGGAACAGATACGCAGTATTTT.

The chain recombines TRBV27 with TRBJ2-1; 10 bases line up with TRBD2. The CDR3 loop spans 17 amino acids. Per germline, CDR1 MNHEY and CDR2 SMNVEV (reference sequence). The trim removed 3 bases at V and 9 bases at J, leaving 14 bases unmatched. The CDR3: CASSFSSGRRGTIEQFF. The DNA for the CDR3 is TGTGCCAGCAGTTTTTCTAGCGGGAGAAGGGGTACAATTGAGCAGTTCTTC.

This rearrangement joins TRBV5-1 to TRBJ2-7, with TRBD2 matching 8 bases. CDR1 is SGHRS and CDR2 is YFSETQ in the germline V gene. V lost 3 bases, J lost 6 bases, and 14 bases stayed unmatched. The CDR3 length is 16 residues. CDR3 coding DNA: TGCGCCAGCAGCTCCAGTGGACTAGCTCTTGACTCCGAGCAGTACTTC. It codes for CASSSSGLALDSEQYF.

The chain is built from TRBV12-5 and TRBJ2-3, with TRBD1 as a possible D gene (6 bases). The V gene lost 5 bases and the J gene lost 2 bases, with 14 bases spanning the gap. The germline CDR1 and CDR2 sequences are LGHNT and FRNRAP. CDR3 length: 15 amino acids. The CDR3 DNA is TGTGCTAGTGGTCCAACAGGGTCGGACACAGATACGCAGTATTTT. Translating it yields CASGPTGSDTDTQYF.

The chain carries TRBV28 and TRBJ2-3; the match to TRBD2 covers 8 bases. CDR3 length: 14 amino acids. Germline assignment: CDR1 MDHEN and CDR2 SYDVKM. Trimming took 7 bases from V and 3 from J; bases not matched to a gene: 6. CDR3 sequence reads: CASMWGGRTDTQYF. Written as DNA, the CDR3 is TGTGCCAGCATGTGGGGCGGGAGGACAGATACGCAGTATTTT.

The gene calls are TRBV5-4 and TRBJ1-1; 10 nucleotides agree with TRBD1. J gave up 4 bases and V 5 bases, and 8 bases lay outside the gene matches. The CDR3 spans 15 residues. In germline, CDR1 is SGHNT, CDR2 YYREEE (reference sequence). CDR3 sequence (DNA): TGTGCCAGCAGTCACCCGGGACAGGGGCCCACTGAAGCTTTCTTT. It yields the protein CASSHPGQGPTEAFF.

V and J are TRBV18 and TRBJ2-7; 7 bases line up with TRBD2. Germline CDR1 KGHSH, CDR2 LQKENI. The CDR3 covers 15 residues. Trimming at V came to 2 bases and at J to 0 bases, leaving 4 bases not matched to a gene. The CDR3: CASSPAGEVSYEQYF. Here the CDR3 DNA reads TGTGCCAGCTCACCAGCGGGAGAGGTCTCCTACGAGCAGTACTTC.

The rearrangement uses TRBV7-9 and TRBJ2-2; 7 bases agree with TRBD2. V was pared by 2 bases and J by 7 bases, with 10 bases of the junction left unmatched. The CDR3 contains 16 residues. Germline V gene sequence: CDR1 SEHNR, CDR2 FQNEAQ (reference sequence). Here the CDR3 reads CASSLNSGDFIGELFF. The CDR3 DNA is TGTGCCAGCAGCTTAAACAGCGGGGATTTCATCGGGGAGCTGTTTTTT.

The CDR3 here is CASTGAGVVTYEQYF. The CDR3 DNA is TGTGCCAGCACGGGAGCGGGAGTAGTAACCTACGAGCAGTACTTC. V and J are TRBV6-1 and TRBJ2-7; 8 bases agree with TRBD2. The germline V gene has CDR1 MNHNS and CDR2 SASEGT. V shed 7 bases, J shed 2 bases, and the junction held 10 bases outside the gene matches. This CDR3 has 15 amino acids.

CDR3 region: CASSHPKGTGWDEQFF. Written as DNA, the CDR3 is TGCGCCAGCAGCCACCCGAAAGGGACAGGGTGGGATGAGCAGTTCTTC. The chain has TRBV4-1 and TRBJ2-1; 9 bases fit TRBD1. V trimming: 3 bases; J trimming: 8 bases; junction bases outside the gene matches: 11. There are 16 residues in the CDR3. Germline V CDR1 and CDR2: MGHRA, YSYEKL.

This chain uses TRBV6-6 with TRBJ2-3; 9 bases line up with TRBD1. CDR1 and CDR2 (germline): MNHNY, SVGAGI (reference sequence). The length of the CDR3 is 16 residues. With V trimmed by 2 bases and J by 4 bases, 7 bases remained unmatched. The CDR3 nucleotides are TGTGCCAGCAGTTACACAGGGGGCGCTTTACCAGATACGCAGTATTTT. As protein: CASSYTGGALPDTQYF.

Comments on this clone: The germline gene is not matched at one end of the junction; a read error may be the cause. The gene calls are TRBV20-1 and TRBJ1-2; the D is unclear. From germline, CDR1 is DFQATT and CDR2 SNEGSKA (reference sequence). This CDR3 contains 10 residues. CDR3 amino acids: CSARGAQPLF. The CDR3, as DNA: TGCAGTGCTAGAGGGGCCCAGCCCCTCTTC.

The rearrangement links TRBV6-1 to TRBJ2-3; 9 bases line up with TRBD2. V trimming: 11 bases; J trimming: 2 bases; junction bases outside the gene matches: 11. This CDR3 has 15 residues. Germline values: CDR1 MNHNS, CDR2 SASEGT. The CDR3 is CASRGGGGATDTQYF. CDR3 nucleotides: TGTGCCTCCCGGGGCGGCGGGGGGGCCACAGATACGCAGTATTTT.

This chain uses TRBV2 with TRBJ1-6; 8 bases map to TRBD1. The CDR3 has 15 amino acids. Germline-derived CDR1 and CDR2 are SNHLY and FYNNEI. The ends lost 8 bases at V and 6 bases at J; junction bases unmatched: 9. In nucleotides, the CDR3 is TGTGCCAGCTTACAGGGGGTTATAGTTAATTCACCCCTCCACTTT. Protein sequence: CASLQGVIVNSPLHF. The full variable domain, in which reference TRBV2 and TRBJ1-6 provide the parts outside the CDR3, is EPEVTQTPSHQVTQMGQEVILRCVPISNHLYFYWYRQILGQKVEFLVSFYNNEISEKSEIFDDQFSVERPDGSNFTLKIRSTKLEDSAMYFCASLQGVIVNSPLHFGNGTRLTVT.

This chain connects TRBV10-3 to TRBJ2-7; D unclear. V was pared by 5 bases and J by 1 base, with 6 bases between. Germline CDR1 ENHRY, CDR2 SYGVKD. This CDR3 comprises 12 residues. CDR3 sequence (DNA): TGTGCCATCAGTCCCCAATCCTACGAGCAGTACTTC. The encoded protein is CAISPQSYEQYF.

This chain joins TRBV18 and TRBJ2-2, with 7 bases matching TRBD2. The V gene's germline CDR1 is KGHSH and CDR2 LQKENI. V lost 3 bases to trimming and J lost 0 bases; unmatched junction nucleotides: 4. This CDR3 region has 16 residues. The CDR3 is CASSPTLASNTGELFF. The CDR3 DNA sequence: TGTGCCAGCTCACCGACACTAGCGTCGAACACCGGGGAGCTGTTTTTT.